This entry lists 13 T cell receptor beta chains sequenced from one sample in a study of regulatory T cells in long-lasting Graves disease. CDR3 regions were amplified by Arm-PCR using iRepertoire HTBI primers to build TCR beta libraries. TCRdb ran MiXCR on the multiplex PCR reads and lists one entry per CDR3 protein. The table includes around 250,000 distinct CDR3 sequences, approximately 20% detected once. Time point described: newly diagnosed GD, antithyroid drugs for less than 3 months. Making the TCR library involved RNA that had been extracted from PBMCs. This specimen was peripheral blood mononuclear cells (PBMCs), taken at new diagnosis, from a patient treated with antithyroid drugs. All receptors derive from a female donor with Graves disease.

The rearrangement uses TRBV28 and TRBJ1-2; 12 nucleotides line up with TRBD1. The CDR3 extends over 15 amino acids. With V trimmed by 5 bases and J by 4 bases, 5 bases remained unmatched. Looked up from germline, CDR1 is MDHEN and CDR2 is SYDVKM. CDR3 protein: CASSGDRGRGYGYTF. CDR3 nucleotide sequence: TGTGCCAGCAGTGGGGACAGGGGGCGCGGCTATGGCTACACCTTC.

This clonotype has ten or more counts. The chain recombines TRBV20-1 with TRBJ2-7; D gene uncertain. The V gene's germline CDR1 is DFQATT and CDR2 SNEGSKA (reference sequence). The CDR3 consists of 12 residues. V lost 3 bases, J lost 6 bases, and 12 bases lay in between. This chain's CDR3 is CSARAPSAEQYF. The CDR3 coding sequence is TGCAGTGCTAGGGCCCCCTCGGCCGAGCAGTACTTC.

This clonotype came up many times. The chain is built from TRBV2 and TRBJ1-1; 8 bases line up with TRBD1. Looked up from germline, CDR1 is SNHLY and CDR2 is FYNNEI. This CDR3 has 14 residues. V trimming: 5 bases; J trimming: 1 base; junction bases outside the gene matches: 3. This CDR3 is CASSKDRANTEAFF. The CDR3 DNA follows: TGTGCCAGCAGTAAGGACAGGGCGAACACTGAAGCTTTCTTT.

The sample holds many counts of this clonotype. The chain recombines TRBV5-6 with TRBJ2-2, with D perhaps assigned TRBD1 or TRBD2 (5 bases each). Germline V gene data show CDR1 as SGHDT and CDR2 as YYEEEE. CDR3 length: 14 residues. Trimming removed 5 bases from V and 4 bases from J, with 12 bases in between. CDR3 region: CASRHGTTTGELFF. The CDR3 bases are TGTGCCAGCAGGCACGGGACGACCACCGGGGAGCTGTTTTTT.

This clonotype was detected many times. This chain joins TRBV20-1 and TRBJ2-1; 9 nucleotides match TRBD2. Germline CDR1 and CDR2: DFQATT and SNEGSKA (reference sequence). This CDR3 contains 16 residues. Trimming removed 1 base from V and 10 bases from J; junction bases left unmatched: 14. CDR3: CSARAPREGLRGEQFF. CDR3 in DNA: TGCAGTGCTAGAGCGCCGCGGGAGGGCCTGAGGGGCGAGCAGTTCTTC.

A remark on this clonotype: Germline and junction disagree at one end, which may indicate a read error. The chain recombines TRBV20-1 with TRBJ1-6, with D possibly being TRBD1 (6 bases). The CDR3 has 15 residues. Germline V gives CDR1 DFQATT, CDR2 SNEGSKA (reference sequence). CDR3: CSARESGEDGSPPHF. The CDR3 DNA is TGCAGTGCTAGAGAGTCAGGGGAAGACGGTTCACCCCCCCACTTT.

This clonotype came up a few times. CDR3 amino acids: CASSSAGGYSNQPQHF. DNA of the CDR3: TGTGCCAGCAGTTCTGCAGGCGGGTATAGCAATCAGCCCCAGCATTTT. The chain combines TRBV28 with TRBJ1-5, with no clear D. Trimming took 4 bases from V and 0 from J, leaving 13 bases between them. The CDR3 consists of 16 residues. Germline lookup yields CDR1 MDHEN and CDR2 SYDVKM.

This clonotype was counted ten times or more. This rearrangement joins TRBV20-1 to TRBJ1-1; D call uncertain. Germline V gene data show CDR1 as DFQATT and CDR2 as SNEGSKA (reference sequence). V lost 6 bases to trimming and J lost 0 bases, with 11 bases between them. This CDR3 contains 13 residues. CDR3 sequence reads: CSAARDLNTEAFF. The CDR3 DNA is TGCAGTGCGGCGAGAGACCTGAACACTGAAGCTTTCTTT.

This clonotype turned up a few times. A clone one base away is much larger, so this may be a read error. CDR3 in amino acids: CASKDAGRVGGYTF. The CDR3 nucleotides read TGTGCCAGCAAGGATGCGGGCCGGGTCGGTGGCTACACCTTC. The J gene is TRBJ1-2, the V gene TRBV27, with no clear D. The CDR3 totals 14 residues. Germline V lookup: CDR1 MNHEY, CDR2 SMNVEV (reference sequence). The ends were cut back, 7 bases at V and 7 bases at J, with 19 bases in the middle.

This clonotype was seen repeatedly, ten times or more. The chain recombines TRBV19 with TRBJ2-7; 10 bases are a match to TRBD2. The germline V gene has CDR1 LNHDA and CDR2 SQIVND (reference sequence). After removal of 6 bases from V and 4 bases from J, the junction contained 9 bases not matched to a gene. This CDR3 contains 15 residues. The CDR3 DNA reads TGTGCCAGTAGAGGCCAAGCGGGAGGGGGTTACGAGCAGTACTTC. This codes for CASRGQAGGGYEQYF. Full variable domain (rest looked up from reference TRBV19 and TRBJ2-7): DGGITQSPKYLFRKEGQNVTLSCEQNLNHDAMYWYRQDPGQGLRLIYYSQIVNDFQKGDIAEGYSVSREKKESFPLTVTSAQKNPTAFYLCASRGQAGGGYEQYFGPGTRLTVT.

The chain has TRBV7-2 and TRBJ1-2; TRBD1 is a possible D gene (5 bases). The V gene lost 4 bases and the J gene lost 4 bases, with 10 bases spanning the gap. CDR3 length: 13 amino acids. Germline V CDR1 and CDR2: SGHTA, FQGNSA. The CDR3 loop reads CASSYHRGYGYTF. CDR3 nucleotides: TGTGCCAGCAGCTACCATAGGGGCTATGGCTACACCTTC.

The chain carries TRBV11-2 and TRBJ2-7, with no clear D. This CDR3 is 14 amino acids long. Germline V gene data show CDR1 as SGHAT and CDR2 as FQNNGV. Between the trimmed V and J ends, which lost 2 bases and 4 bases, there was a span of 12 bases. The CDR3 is CASSLWLMPYEQYF. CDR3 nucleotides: TGTGCCAGCAGCTTATGGCTAATGCCATACGAGCAGTACTTC.

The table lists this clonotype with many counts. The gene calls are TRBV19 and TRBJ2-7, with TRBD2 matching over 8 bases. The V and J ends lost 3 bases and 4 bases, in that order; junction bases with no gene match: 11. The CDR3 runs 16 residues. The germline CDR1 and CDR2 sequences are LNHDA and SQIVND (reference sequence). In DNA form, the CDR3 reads TGTGCCAGTAGTATCTGGGCGGGAGGCCTTTTGTACGAGCAGTACTTC. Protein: CASSIWAGGLLYEQYF. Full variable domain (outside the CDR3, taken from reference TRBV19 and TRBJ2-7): DGGITQSPKYLFRKEGQNVTLSCEQNLNHDAMYWYRQDPGQGLRLIYYSQIVNDFQKGDIAEGYSVSREKKESFPLTVTSAQKNPTAFYLCASSIWAGGLLYEQYFGPGTRLTVT.